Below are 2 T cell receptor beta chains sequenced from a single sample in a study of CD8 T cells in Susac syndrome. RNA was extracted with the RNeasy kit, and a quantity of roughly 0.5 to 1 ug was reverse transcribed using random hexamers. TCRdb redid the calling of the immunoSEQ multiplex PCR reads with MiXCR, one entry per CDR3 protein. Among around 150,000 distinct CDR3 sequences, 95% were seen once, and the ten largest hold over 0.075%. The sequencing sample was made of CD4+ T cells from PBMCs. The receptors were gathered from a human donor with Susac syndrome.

The CDR3 region has the DNA TGCAGCGTTGGGCTGGGGGATGGCTACACCTTC. Amino acid sequence: CSVGLGDGYTF. The chain carries TRBV29-1 and TRBJ1-2; possible D gene TRBD1, 5 bases. CDR1 SQVTM and CDR2 ANQGSEA come from the germline V gene. This CDR3 spans 11 amino acids. V dropped 4 bases and J dropped 6 bases, with 9 bases sitting between them.

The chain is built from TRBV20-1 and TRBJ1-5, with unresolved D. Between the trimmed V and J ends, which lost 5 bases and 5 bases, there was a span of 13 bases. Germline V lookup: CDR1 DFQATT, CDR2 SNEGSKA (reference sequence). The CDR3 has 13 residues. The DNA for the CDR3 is TGCAGTGCTTCGGTAGCCCCGTATCAGCCCCAGCATTTT. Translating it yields CSASVAPYQPQHF.